This T cell receptor (beta chain) is drawn from a study of T cell responses to AZD1222 COVID-19 vaccine. General observations from the study: The study sampled repertoires only after the peak T cell response. Targeting of unmutated variant regions was reportedly seen in nearly half of spike-specific TCRs.

Notes on this clone: Its matching antigen is unknown.

The CDR3 totals 18 residues. The germline V gene encodes CDR1 SGHTA and CDR2 FQGTGA. Trimming cost V 5 bases and J 0 bases; bases outside gene matches: 10. Sequenced by immunoSEQ multiplex PCR; TCRdb stores in-frame clones only, minus some. This table holds about 140,000 clones, more than 90% found once. The receptor was isolated from an adult in good health. The material sequenced was peripheral blood, taken on day 0 of AZD1222 vaccination. The chain has TRBV7-3 and TRBJ2-6, with 7 bases lining up with TRBD1. CDR3 nucleotides: TGTGCCAGCAGCCCTAGGACAGGCCTAGTCTCTGGGGCCAACGTCCTGACTTTC. This translates into CASSPRTGLVSGANVLTF.